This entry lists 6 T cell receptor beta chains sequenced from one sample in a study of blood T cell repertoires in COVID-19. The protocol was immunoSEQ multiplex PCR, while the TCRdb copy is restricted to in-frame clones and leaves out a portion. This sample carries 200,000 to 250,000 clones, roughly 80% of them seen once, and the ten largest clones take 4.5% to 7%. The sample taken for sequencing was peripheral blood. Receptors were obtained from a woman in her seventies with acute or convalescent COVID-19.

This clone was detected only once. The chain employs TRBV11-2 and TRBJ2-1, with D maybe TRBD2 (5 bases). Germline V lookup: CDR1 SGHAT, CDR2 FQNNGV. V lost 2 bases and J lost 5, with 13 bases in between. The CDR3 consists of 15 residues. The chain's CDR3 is CASSLRQPGDNEQFF. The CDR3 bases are TGTGCCAGCAGCTTAAGGCAGCCCGGGGACAATGAGCAGTTCTTC.

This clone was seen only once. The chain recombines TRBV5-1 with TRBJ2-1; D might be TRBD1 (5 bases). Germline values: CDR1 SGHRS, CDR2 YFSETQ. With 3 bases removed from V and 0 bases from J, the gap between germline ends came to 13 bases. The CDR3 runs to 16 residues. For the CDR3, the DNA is TGCGCCAGCAGCTGGCCACGACAGAGCTCCTACAATGAGCAGTTCTTC. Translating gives CASSWPRQSSYNEQFF.

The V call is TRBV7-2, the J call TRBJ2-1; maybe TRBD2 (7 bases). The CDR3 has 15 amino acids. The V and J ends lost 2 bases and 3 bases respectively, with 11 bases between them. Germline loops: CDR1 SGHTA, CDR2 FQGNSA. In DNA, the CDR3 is TGTGCCAGCAGCTTAAGGCGGGGGCTCTACAATGAGCAGTTCTTC. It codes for CASSLRRGLYNEQFF. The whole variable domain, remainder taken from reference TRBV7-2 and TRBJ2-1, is GAGVSQSPSNKVTEKGKDVELRCDPISGHTALYWYRQSLGQGLEFLIYFQGNSAPDKSGLPSDRFSAERTGGSVSTLTIQRTQQEDSAVYLCASSLRRGLYNEQFFGPGTRLTVL.

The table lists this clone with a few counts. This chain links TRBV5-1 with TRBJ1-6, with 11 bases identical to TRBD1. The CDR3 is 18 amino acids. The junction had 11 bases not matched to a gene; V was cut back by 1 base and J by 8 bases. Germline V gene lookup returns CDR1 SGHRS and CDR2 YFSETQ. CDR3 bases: TGCGCCAGCAGCTTGAATCCCCACGGGACAGGGGGGCATTCACCCCTCCACTTT. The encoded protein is CASSLNPHGTGGHSPLHF. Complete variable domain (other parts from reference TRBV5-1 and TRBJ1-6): KAGVTQTPRYLIKTRGQQVTLSCSPISGHRSVSWYQQTPGQGLQFLFEYFSETQRNKGNFPGRFSGRQFSNSRSEMNVSTLELGDSALYLCASSLNPHGTGGHSPLHFGNGTRLTVT.

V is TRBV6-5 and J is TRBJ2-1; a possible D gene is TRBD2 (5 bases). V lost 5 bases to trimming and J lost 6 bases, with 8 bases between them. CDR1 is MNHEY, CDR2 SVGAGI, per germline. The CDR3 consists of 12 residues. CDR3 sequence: CASSPAGNEQFF. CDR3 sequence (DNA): TGTGCCAGCAGTCCCGCGGGCAATGAGCAGTTCTTC.

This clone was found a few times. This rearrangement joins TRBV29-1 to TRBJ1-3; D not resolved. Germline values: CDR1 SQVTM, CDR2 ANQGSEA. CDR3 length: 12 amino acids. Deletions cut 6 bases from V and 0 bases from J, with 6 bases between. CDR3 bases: TGCAGCGTCCAGGTCTCTGGAAACACCATATATTTT. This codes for CSVQVSGNTIYF. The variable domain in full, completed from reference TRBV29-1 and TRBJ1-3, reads SAVISQKPSRDICQRGTSLTIQCQVDSQVTMMFWYRQQPGQSLTLIATANQGSEATYESGFVIDKFPISRPNLTFSTLTVSNMSPEDSSIYLCSVQVSGNTIYFGEGSWLTVV.